Listed below are T cell receptor beta chains from one sample, sequenced in a study of T cells in Graves' hyperthyroidism and ophthalmopathy. TCRdb re-analysed the multiplex PCR reads in MiXCR, keeping a single row per CDR3 protein. The table has roughly 200,000 distinct CDR3 sequences, 18% seen once; the top ten hold roughly 44%. Sequencing input: blood. These receptor sequences come from a man aged 40-49 years with Graves' hyperthyroidism. Both conserved end residues are part of each CDR3. A D gene is named only where the DNA matches it firmly. Clone size is not always given. Where it is, it says once, few, many or a class for expanded clones.

TRBV7-8	TRBD1	TRBJ1-4	-	18	CASSLHRLGTGGIPKLFF	TGTGCCAGCAGCTTGCATCGCTTGGGTACAGGGGGTATACCGAAACTGTTTTTT
TRBV20-1	-	TRBJ2-3	-	12	CSAIEATDTQYF	TGCAGTGCTATTGAGGCCACAGATACGCAGTATTTT
TRBV20-1	TRBD1	TRBJ2-3	many	12	CSARQGADTQYF	TGCAGTGCGAGACAGGGGGCAGATACGCAGTATTTT
TRBV27	-	TRBJ2-3	many	16	CASSLIGPPGSYTQYF	TGTGCCAGCAGTTTAATCGGCCCCCCGGGGTCGTATACGCAGTATTTT
TRBV6-6	-	TRBJ2-7	many	13	CASSYGVELEQYF	TGTGCCAGCAGTTACGGAGTCGAGCTCGAGCAGTACTTC
TRBV6-2/TRBV6-3	-	TRBJ2-7	-	15	CASSYSGRKSYEQYF	TGTGCCAGCAGTTACTCAGGACGTAAGTCCTACGAGCAGTACTTC
TRBV3-1	-	TRBJ2-5	many	14	CASSQSEQQETQYF	TGTGCCAGCAGCCAAAGTGAACAGCAAGAGACCCAGTACTTC
TRBV11-2	-	TRBJ2-5	few	16	CASSSPATYTGETQYF	TGTGCCAGCAGCTCTCCCGCGACTTACACGGGGGAGACCCAGTACTTC
TRBV20-1	-	TRBJ2-5	many	13	CSARDTRQETQYF	TGCAGTGCTAGGGACACCCGCCAAGAGACCCAGTACTTC
TRBV30	-	TRBJ1-2	many	13	CAWSQGIAYGYTF	TGTGCCTGGAGTCAGGGTATCGCCTATGGCTACACCTTC
TRBV28	-	TRBJ1-5	-	19	CASGRVPLDVSDSNQPQHF	TGTGCCAGCGGAAGAGTCCCCCTCGACGTGAGTGATAGCAATCAGCCACAGCATTTT
TRBV20-1	TRBD1	TRBJ1-2	many	13	CSATDRTNYGYTF	TGCAGTGCTACGGACAGGACTAACTATGGCTACACCTTC
TRBV28	-	TRBJ1-5	-	14	CASRRHRRNQPQHF	TGTGCCAGCAGAAGACACCGTCGCAATCAGCCCCAGCATTTT
TRBV7-2	-	TRBJ2-3	many	14	CASSQDGSTDTQYF	TGTGCCAGCAGCCAGGACGGGAGCACAGATACGCAGTATTTT
TRBV29-1	-	TRBJ1-1	few	16	CSATTTREGLNTEAFF	TGCAGCGCAACCACGACAAGGGAGGGGCTGAACACTGAAGCTTTCTTT
TRBV27	-	TRBJ1-1	many	14	CASSRGTGNTEAFF	TGTGCCAGCAGTCGTGGGACGGGGAACACTGAAGCTTTCTTT
TRBV5-6	-	TRBJ2-2	few	14	CASSQRAGTGELFF	TGTGCCAGCAGCCAGAGAGCTGGCACCGGGGAGCTGTTTTTT
TRBV2	-	TRBJ2-3	many	12	CASSTIIDTQYF	TGTGCCAGCAGTACTATAATAGATACGCAGTATTTT
TRBV7-3	TRBD2	TRBJ2-3	-	19	CASSLRGGLAGGRQDTQYF	TGTGCCAGCAGTTTAAGGGGGGGGCTAGCGGGGGGGCGGCAAGATACGCAGTATTTT
TRBV7-2	-	TRBJ2-5	-	12	CASSLDLETQYF	TGTGCCAGCAGCTTAGATTTAGAGACCCAGTACTTC
TRBV19	TRBD2	TRBJ2-1	-	16	CASSIRGGGAHNEQFF	TGTGCCAGTAGTATTCGTGGCGGGGGGGCACACAATGAGCAGTTCTTC
TRBV29-1	-	TRBJ2-2	-	13	CSVPGTNTGELFF	TGCAGCGTCCCCGGGACAAATACCGGGGAGCTGTTTTTT
TRBV28	-	TRBJ1-5	many	16	CASSLSGKVSNQPQHF	TGTGCCAGCAGTTTATCGGGAAAGGTGAGCAATCAGCCCCAGCATTTT
TRBV28	-	TRBJ2-7	many	14	CASSLTGQGLEQYF	TGTGCCAGCAGTTTAACAGGCCAAGGTCTCGAGCAGTACTTC
TRBV4-3	TRBD1	TRBJ1-1	-	16	CASSQETGGMNTEAFF	TGCGCCAGCAGCCAAGAGACAGGGGGAATGAACACTGAAGCTTTCTTT
TRBV28	TRBD1	TRBJ1-1	many	15	CASSTGTGMNTEAFF	TGTGCCAGCAGCACTGGGACAGGGATGAACACTGAAGCTTTCTTT
TRBV11-2	-	TRBJ2-2	many	14	CASSLERGSGELFF	TGTGCCAGCAGCTTAGAGCGGGGATCCGGGGAGCTGTTTTTT
TRBV2	TRBD1	TRBJ1-2	-	16	CACSEDRTGVFGGHTF	TGTGCCTGCAGTGAAGATCGAACAGGGGTTTTTGGCGGCCACACCTTC
TRBV7-2	TRBD1	TRBJ1-5	few	15	CASSSQGIGDQPQHF	TGTGCCAGCAGCTCACAGGGGATCGGGGATCAGCCCCAGCATTTT
TRBV28	-	TRBJ1-5	many	16	CASKHQGSYSNQPQHF	TGTGCCAGCAAACACCAGGGATCCTACAGCAATCAGCCCCAGCATTTT
TRBV27	-	TRBJ1-2	-	13	CASRPQAGAGYTF	TGTGCCAGCAGACCACAGGCAGGGGCTGGCTACACCTTC
TRBV6-1	-	TRBJ2-7	many	16	CASSWRDQRGSYEQYF	TGTGCCAGCAGTTGGAGGGACCAAAGGGGTTCCTACGAGCAGTACTTC